Here is one TCR beta chain with its context. An end of the junction differs from the germline gene, which may be a read error. The data belong to a study of esophageal squamous cell carcinoma under preoperative chemotherapy. Documented time point: after preoperative PTX-NDP chemotherapy. Each CDR3 protein gets one entry after TCRdb re-called the PCR reads with MiXCR. Altogether approximately 10,000 distinct CDR3 sequences are present, over 40% being singletons, with the ten largest covering 14%. This CDR3 is built from 15 residues. This TCR was sampled from a human donor with esophageal squamous cell carcinoma. The donor label of this sample is uncertain. This sequence joins TRBV12-3 or TRBV12-4 and TRBJ2-5, with D possibly being TRBD2 (7 bases). The material was obtained from a patient given preoperative chemotherapy. The CDR3 sequence: CARGLGGGSKETQYF. Here the CDR3 DNA reads TGTGCCAGGGGTCTAGGGGGGGGCAGCAAAGAGACGCAGTATTTC.